The source of this TCR beta chain is a study of cytomegalovirus exposure and HLA in healthy donors. Study outcomes and limitations: The authors enumerated over 150 TCR beta chains as linked to cytomegalovirus. DRB1 had the most TCR associations and HLA-C the fewest, a later analysis found, with rates varying by HLA locus. Among donors in an Asian-associated ancestry cluster, a later analysis reportedly found fewer N-insertions than the roughly 700-donor mean.

The CDR3 runs to 11 residues. V dropped 7 bases and J dropped 8 bases, with 12 bases sitting between them. The V gene's germline CDR1 is MNHEY and CDR2 SMNVEV (reference sequence). Healthy donors of bone marrow made up the group. The PCR contained 60 Vbeta and 13 Jbeta primers. The table came from immunoSEQ multiplex PCR; TCRdb's copy has only in-frame clones and leaves some out. The table includes fewer than 200,000 clones, approximately 80% detected once. Only a few counts were recorded for this clone. Its antigen is not known. Source material: PBMCs. This receptor was identified in a female donor in good health and CMV-seronegative. The chain carries TRBV27 and TRBJ2-7, with D tentatively TRBD2 (5 bases). DNA for the CDR3: TGTGCCAGCAAGGGTTTCGGGAAGCAGTACTTC. It translates to CASKGFGKQYF.